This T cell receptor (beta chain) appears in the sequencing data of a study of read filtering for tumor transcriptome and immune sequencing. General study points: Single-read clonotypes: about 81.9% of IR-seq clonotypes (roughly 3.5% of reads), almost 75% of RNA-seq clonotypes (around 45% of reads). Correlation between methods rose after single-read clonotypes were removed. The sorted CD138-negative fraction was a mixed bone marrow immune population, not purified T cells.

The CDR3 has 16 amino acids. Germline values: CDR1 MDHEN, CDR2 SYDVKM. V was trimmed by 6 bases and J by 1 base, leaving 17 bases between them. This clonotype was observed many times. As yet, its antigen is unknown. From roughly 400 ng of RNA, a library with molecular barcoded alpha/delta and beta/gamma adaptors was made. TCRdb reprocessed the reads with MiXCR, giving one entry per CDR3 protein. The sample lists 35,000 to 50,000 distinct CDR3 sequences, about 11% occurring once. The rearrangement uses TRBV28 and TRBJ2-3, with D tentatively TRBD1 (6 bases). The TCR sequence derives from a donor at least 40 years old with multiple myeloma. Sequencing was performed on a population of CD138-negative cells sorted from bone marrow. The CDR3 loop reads CASSNAQGSGTDTQYF. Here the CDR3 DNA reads TGTGCCAGCAGCAACGCACAGGGTTCTGGCACAGATACGCAGTATTTT.